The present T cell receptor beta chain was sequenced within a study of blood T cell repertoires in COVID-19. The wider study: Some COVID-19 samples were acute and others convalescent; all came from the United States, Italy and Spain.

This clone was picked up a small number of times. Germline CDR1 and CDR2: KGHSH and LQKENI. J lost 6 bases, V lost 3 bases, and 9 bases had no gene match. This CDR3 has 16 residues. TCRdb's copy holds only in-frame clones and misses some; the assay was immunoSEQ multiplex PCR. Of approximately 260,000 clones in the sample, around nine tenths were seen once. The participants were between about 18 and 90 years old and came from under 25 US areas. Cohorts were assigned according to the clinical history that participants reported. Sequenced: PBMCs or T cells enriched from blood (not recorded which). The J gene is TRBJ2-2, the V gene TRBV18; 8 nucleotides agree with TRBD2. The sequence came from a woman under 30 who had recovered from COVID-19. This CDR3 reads CASSPGAGVIAGELFF. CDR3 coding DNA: TGTGCCAGCTCACCTGGAGCGGGAGTAATCGCCGGGGAGCTGTTTTTT.